The 8 T cell receptor beta chains listed next were all sequenced from one sample in a study of cytomegalovirus exposure and HLA in healthy donors (dated by TCRdb to the late 2010s). To prepare the library, the immunoSEQ multiplex PCR assay was applied. The multiplex PCR relied on a mix of 60 forward primers for TCR Vbeta segments and 13 reverse primers for TCR Jbeta segments. This immuneACCESS table, as held by TCRdb, lists in-frame sequences with V and J called but not all clones. Of the missing ones, under half trace to an unresolved V gene in checked studies; the others have no known cause. This sample lists 200,000 or so clones; about 80% were detected once. The top ten hold around 2.1% of the sample. Sample: PBMCs. These receptors all come from a woman aged 18-35 years in good health and CMV-seropositive.

The chain recombines TRBV2 with TRBJ2-3; 7 positions match TRBD2. CDR1 is SNHLY, CDR2 FYNNEI, per germline. V lost 8 bases to trimming and J lost 1 base; unmatched junction nucleotides: 3. There are 13 residues in the CDR3. CDR3 region: CASGRGGTDTQYF. The CDR3, as DNA: TGTGCCAGCGGGAGGGGAGGCACAGATACGCAGTATTTT.

The chain is built from TRBV19 and TRBJ1-1; D remains unclear. Germline V gene data show CDR1 as LNHDA and CDR2 as SQIVND (reference sequence). The CDR3 is 13 residues long. V was clipped by 2 bases and J by 10 bases, with 14 bases between them. CDR3 DNA sequence: TGTGCCAGTAGTATATACGAGGCCGAAGGAGCTTTCTTT. This gives the protein CASSIYEAEGAFF.

CDR3 bases: TGTGCCAGCTCAGCGGTAGGATCCTACGAGCAGTACTTC. It codes for CASSAVGSYEQYF. This chain uses TRBV6-4 with TRBJ2-7; D might be TRBD2 (5 bases). This CDR3 has 13 residues. The V and J ends lost 8 bases and 1 base respectively, with 12 bases between them. The V gene's germline CDR1 is MRHNA and CDR2 SNTAGT.

CDR3 sequence (DNA): TGCGCCAGCAGCGCCTGGGAGGGGATGAACACTGAAGCTTTCTTT. It translates to CASSAWEGMNTEAFF. The chain employs TRBV5-1 and TRBJ1-1; maybe TRBD1 (5 bases). This CDR3 has 15 amino acids. The V gene lost 4 bases and the J gene lost 0 bases, with 13 bases spanning the gap. CDR1 SGHRS and CDR2 YFSETQ come from the germline V gene.

The chain has TRBV28 and TRBJ2-3; TRBD2 aligns across 9 bases. CDR1 MDHEN and CDR2 SYDVKM come from the germline V gene. V was pared by 6 bases and J by 2 bases, with 9 bases of the junction left unmatched. The CDR3 has 16 residues. CDR3 nucleotides: TGTGCCAGCAGGGGTAGCGCGGGGGGGCCCACAGATACGCAGTATTTT. Translation gives CASRGSAGGPTDTQYF.

This clone was detected only once. The V call is TRBV28, the J call TRBJ1-1; D possibly corresponds to TRBD1 (6 bases). Trimming stripped 2 bases from V and 6 bases from J, with 10 bases between. Germline CDR1 reads MDHEN; CDR2 reads SYDVKM. The CDR3 extends over 13 amino acids. CDR3 DNA: TGTGCCAGCAGTTTAGGGGGGGCAGCTGAAGCTTTCTTT. Protein sequence: CASSLGGAAEAFF.

This clone was detected once. The V call is TRBV5-1, the J call TRBJ2-5; 8 nucleotides agree with TRBD1. The CDR3 loop spans 16 amino acids. Germline lookup yields CDR1 SGHRS and CDR2 YFSETQ. After removal of 0 bases from V and 1 base from J, the junction contained 5 bases not matched to a gene. CDR3 in DNA: TGCGCCAGCAGCTTGGCACCTGGGACAGGCCAAGAGACCCAGTACTTC. Translation gives CASSLAPGTGQETQYF.

The V gene is TRBV7-8, the J gene TRBJ1-5; D uncertain. V was cut by 0 bases and J by 3 bases, with 18 bases left in between. CDR3 length: 18 residues. Per germline, CDR1 SGHVS and CDR2 FQNEAQ. CDR3 sequence reads: CASSLALADADSNQPQHF. Here the CDR3 DNA reads TGTGCCAGCAGCTTAGCGTTAGCGGACGCCGATTCCAATCAGCCCCAGCATTTT. Looking up the rest from reference TRBV7-8 and TRBJ1-5 gives the full variable domain: GAGVSQSPRYKVAKRGQDVALRCDPISGHVSLFWYQQALGQGPEFLTYFQNEAQLDKSGLPSDRFFAERPEGSVSTLKIQRTQQEDSAVYLCASSLALADADSNQPQHFGDGTRLSIL.